The source of this T cell receptor (beta chain) is a study of cytomegalovirus exposure and HLA in healthy donors. Germline lookup yields CDR1 SQVTM and CDR2 ANQGSEA. V was cut by 4 bases and J by 2 bases, with 9 bases left in between. This CDR3 spans 12 amino acids. About this clone itself: As yet, its antigen is unknown.

The PCR was carried out with 60 Vbeta primers and 13 Jbeta primers. Clones were sequenced by immunoSEQ multiplex PCR, and TCRdb holds only the in-frame ones, with some missing. The data show 75,000 to 90,000 clones, with around three quarters seen just once and approximately 20% held by the top ten. Study-wide findings and caveats: As a later analysis showed, several of the most significant clusters appeared to be linked to common viral pathogens.

The source of this sequence is a woman aged 40 to 50 in good health and CMV-seropositive. The gene calls are TRBV29-1 and TRBJ2-7, with a possible D match to TRBD1 (5 bases). Sequencing was done on a sample of PBMCs. The CDR3 DNA follows: TGCAGCGTTGGGCTGGGGCCCTACGAGCAGTACTTC. Translating gives CSVGLGPYEQYF.